This T cell receptor beta chain was observed in a study of Ad26.COV2.S vaccination and SARS-CoV-2 variants. Study details: The Ad26.COV2.S arm of the COV1001 trial was where the donor was placed. General study findings and limits: Measurements of TCR breadth and depth may have given underestimates of the total T cell responses. Vaccine recipients showed a spike-specific TCR breadth that was higher than in placebo recipients.

Measured with immunoSEQ multiplex PCR; TCRdb has only the in-frame clones, and not every one. This table holds 430,000 or so clones, roughly 87% found once. Germline values: CDR1 MNHEY, CDR2 SVGAGI. The V and J ends lost 6 bases and 0 bases respectively, with 9 bases between them. The CDR3 totals 15 residues. On this clone itself: Its antigen remains unknown.

Treatment indicated: about 20 received Ad26.COV2.S at low or high dose, single or two shots; roughly five received placebo; per-sample allocation not given. At day 63 after the first vaccine or placebo injection, samples were drawn. Vaccine was an Ad26 vector expressing Wuhan-strain SARS-CoV-2 spike. Sequenced here: peripheral blood, sampled in a trial of Ad26.COV2.S vaccine versus placebo. This clonotype was obtained from a person between 18 and 59 years old who received the Ad26.COV2.S COVID-19 vaccine or a placebo. This chain connects TRBV6-5 to TRBJ2-6; D is undetermined. The CDR3 loop reads CASSWYTSGANVLTF. DNA for the CDR3: TGTGCCAGCAGCTGGTACACCTCTGGGGCCAACGTCCTGACTTTC.